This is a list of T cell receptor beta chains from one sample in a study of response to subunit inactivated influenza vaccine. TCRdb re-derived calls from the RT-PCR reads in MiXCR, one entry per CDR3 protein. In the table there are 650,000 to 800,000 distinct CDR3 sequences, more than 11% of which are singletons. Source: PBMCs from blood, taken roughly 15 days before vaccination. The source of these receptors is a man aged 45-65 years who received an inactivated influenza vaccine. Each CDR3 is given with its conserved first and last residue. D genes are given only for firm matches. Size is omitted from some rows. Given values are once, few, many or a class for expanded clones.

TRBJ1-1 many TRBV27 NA CASSPGQGVGNTEAFF TGTGCCAGCAGCCCAGGGCAGGGTGTCGGGAACACTGAAGCTTTCTTT
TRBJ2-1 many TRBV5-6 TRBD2 CASSLATGGGYNEQFF TGTGCCAGCAGCTTGGCCACGGGAGGGGGATACAATGAGCAGTTCTTC
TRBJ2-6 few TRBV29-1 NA CSVVSGALGANVLTF TGCAGCGTTGTATCGGGGGCGCTTGGGGCCAACGTCCTGACTTTC
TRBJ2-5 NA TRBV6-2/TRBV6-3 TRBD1 CASSPKTGLGETQYF TGTGCCAGCAGTCCGAAGACAGGGTTGGGGGAGACCCAGTACTTC
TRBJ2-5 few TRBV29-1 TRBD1 CSVQRGRETQYF TGCAGCGTTCAGAGGGGGCGAGAGACCCAGTACTTC
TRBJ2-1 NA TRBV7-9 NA CASSLASGTGGGEQFF TGTGCCAGCAGCTTAGCCTCCGGGACTGGGGGTGGTGAGCAGTTCTTC
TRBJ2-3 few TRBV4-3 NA CASSQVGGHTDTQYF TGCGCCAGCAGCCAAGTTGGGGGGCACACAGATACGCAGTATTTT
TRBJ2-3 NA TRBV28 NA CASTLTTGTDTQYF TGTGCCAGCACCCTAACCACAGGGACAGATACGCAGTATTTT
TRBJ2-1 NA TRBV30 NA CAWTGQGAGLYNEQFF TGTGCCTGGACCGGACAGGGAGCGGGGCTATACAATGAGCAGTTCTTC
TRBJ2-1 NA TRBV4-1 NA CASSQPTGSASSGNNEQFF TGCGCCAGCAGCCAACCCACAGGGAGCGCTTCGTCCGGGAACAATGAGCAGTTCTTC
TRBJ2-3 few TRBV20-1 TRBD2 CSARSLAGGHTDTQYF TGCAGTGCTAGATCGTTAGCGGGGGGGCACACAGATACGCAGTATTTT
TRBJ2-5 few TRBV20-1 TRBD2 CSASGTSETQYF TGCAGTGCTAGCGGGACTAGCGAGACCCAGTACTTC
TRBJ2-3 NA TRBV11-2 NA CASSPGLSLNKQYF TGTGCCAGCAGCCCGGGACTTTCGCTGAATAAGCAGTATTTT
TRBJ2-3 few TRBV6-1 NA CASSPTLPWTYDQDTQYF TGTGCCAGCAGTCCAACTCTCCCTTGGACCTACGACCAAGATACGCAGTATTTT